This entry concerns a single TCR beta chain. The data were obtained in a study of technical replicates of blood from several donors. Per the germline V gene, CDR1 is MNHEY and CDR2 is SVGAGI. The CDR3 covers 15 residues. V lost 7 bases and J 3 bases, leaving 17 bases between the germline ends. Data came from immunoSEQ multiplex PCR; TCRdb stores just in-frame clones and leaves some out. The table includes about 75,000 clones, around 97% detected once. The chain has TRBV6-5 and TRBJ2-3; D gene uncertain. The sequencing input was T cells isolated from PBMCs. This sequence was found in a human donor in good health. For the CDR3, the DNA is TGTGCCAGCACCCCGAATGGGCACAGAACAGATACGCAGTATTTT. Its protein product is CASTPNGHRTDTQYF.